A selection of T cell receptor beta chains follows, all from one sample in a study of identical twins. TCRdb processed the 5' RACE reads anew with MiXCR; each CDR3 protein has one entry. The repertoire holds hundreds of thousands of distinct CDR3 sequences, roughly an eighth seen once, with roughly 7% in the top ten. The same data also contributed to another study, on yellow fever vaccine responses in identical twins.

Sequencing was done on a sample of CD8+ T cells sorted from blood. All receptors derive from a woman between 18 and 29 years old in good health. Each CDR3 is given with its conserved first and last residue. D genes are given only for firm matches. Some rows have no size entry. The others give once, few or many, or a class for an expanded clone.

v_call: TRBV7-9
clone_size: many
d_call: TRBD1
cdr3_length: 14
j_call: TRBJ2-2
cdr3_aa: CASSPDRDTGELFF
cdr3_nt: TGTGCCAGCAGCCCGGACAGGGACACCGGGGAGCTGTTTTTT

v_call: TRBV5-1
clone_size: few
d_call: NA
cdr3_length: 14
j_call: TRBJ1-1
cdr3_aa: CASSSGTGRAEAFF
cdr3_nt: TGCGCCAGCAGCTCTGGGACCGGGAGGGCTGAAGCTTTCTTT

v_call: TRBV15
clone_size: NA
d_call: TRBD2
cdr3_length: 18
j_call: TRBJ2-1
cdr3_aa: CATSGWDSGTFSYNEQFF
cdr3_nt: TGTGCCACCAGCGGATGGGATAGCGGGACCTTCTCCTACAATGAGCAGTTCTTC

v_call: TRBV6-4
clone_size: NA
d_call: TRBD2
cdr3_length: 17
j_call: TRBJ2-2
cdr3_aa: CASRFGGGAPNTGELFF
cdr3_nt: TGTGCCAGCAGATTCGGCGGGGGGGCTCCAAACACCGGGGAGCTGTTTTTT

v_call: TRBV4-1
clone_size: NA
d_call: NA
cdr3_length: 13
j_call: TRBJ1-1
cdr3_aa: CASSQDWGTEAFF
cdr3_nt: TGCGCCAGCAGCCAAGATTGGGGAACTGAAGCTTTCTTT

v_call: TRBV2
clone_size: many
d_call: NA
cdr3_length: 15
j_call: TRBJ2-3
cdr3_aa: CASSEHGTPPDTQYF
cdr3_nt: TGTGCCAGCAGTGAACATGGGACTCCGCCAGATACGCAGTATTTT

v_call: TRBV25-1
clone_size: NA
d_call: TRBD2
cdr3_length: 14
j_call: TRBJ2-1
cdr3_aa: CASSASGTVNEQFF
cdr3_nt: TGTGCCAGCAGTGCCAGCGGGACGGTCAATGAGCAGTTCTTC

v_call: TRBV29-1
clone_size: NA
d_call: NA
cdr3_length: 15
j_call: TRBJ2-2
cdr3_aa: CSVPSTGQDTGELFF
cdr3_nt: TGCAGCGTTCCTTCTACAGGACAAGACACCGGGGAGCTGTTTTTT

v_call: TRBV3-1
clone_size: few
d_call: NA
cdr3_length: 15
j_call: TRBJ1-1
cdr3_aa: CASSQGQVMNTEAFF
cdr3_nt: TGTGCCAGCAGCCAGGGACAAGTCATGAACACTGAAGCTTTCTTT

v_call: TRBV28
clone_size: many
d_call: NA
cdr3_length: 23
j_call: TRBJ2-5
cdr3_aa: CASSFPKSTVTRFALRQQETQYF
cdr3_nt: TGTGCCAGCAGTTTCCCAAAGTCGACAGTAACTCGGTTTGCCCTTCGACAACAAGAGACCCAGTACTTC

v_call: TRBV4-1
clone_size: few
d_call: TRBD2
cdr3_length: 16
j_call: TRBJ2-2
cdr3_aa: CASSQERGGNTGELFF
cdr3_nt: TGCGCCAGCAGCCAAGAACGGGGGGGGAACACCGGGGAGCTGTTTTTT

v_call: TRBV11-2
clone_size: few
d_call: TRBD1
cdr3_length: 15
j_call: TRBJ2-7
cdr3_aa: CASSLESTGSYEQYF
cdr3_nt: TGTGCCAGCAGCTTAGAGTCGACAGGGAGCTACGAGCAGTACTTC

v_call: TRBV14
clone_size: NA
d_call: TRBD2
cdr3_length: 16
j_call: TRBJ2-3
cdr3_aa: CASSLRLAGAKDTQYF
cdr3_nt: TGTGCCAGCAGCTTGAGACTAGCGGGGGCCAAAGATACGCAGTATTTT

v_call: TRBV11-2
clone_size: few
d_call: NA
cdr3_length: 14
j_call: TRBJ1-3
cdr3_aa: CASSLRLWDDTIYF
cdr3_nt: TGTGCCAGCAGCTTACGTCTCTGGGACGACACCATATATTTT

v_call: TRBV19
clone_size: few
d_call: NA
cdr3_length: 12
j_call: TRBJ1-1
cdr3_aa: CASSIGATEAFF
cdr3_nt: TGTGCCAGTAGTATCGGAGCGACTGAAGCTTTCTTT

v_call: TRBV10-3
clone_size: NA
d_call: TRBD2
cdr3_length: 16
j_call: TRBJ2-3
cdr3_aa: CAISEASGSSTDTQYF
cdr3_nt: TGTGCCATCAGTGAGGCTAGCGGGTCTAGCACAGATACGCAGTATTTT

v_call: TRBV7-9
clone_size: few
d_call: TRBD1
cdr3_length: 15
j_call: TRBJ1-2
cdr3_aa: CASSPRLGTGLCYTF
cdr3_nt: TGTGCCAGCAGCCCGCGTTTGGGGACAGGGCTTTGCTACACCTTC

v_call: TRBV12-3/TRBV12-4
clone_size: few
d_call: NA
cdr3_length: 16
j_call: TRBJ1-5
cdr3_aa: CASRPDSVYSNQPQHF
cdr3_nt: TGTGCCAGCAGACCCGACAGCGTTTATAGCAATCAGCCCCAGCATTTT

v_call: TRBV4-2
clone_size: few
d_call: TRBD1
cdr3_length: 15
j_call: TRBJ2-5
cdr3_aa: CASSQEQGAHMTQYF
cdr3_nt: TGTGCCAGCAGCCAGGAACAGGGGGCGCACATGACCCAGTACTTC

v_call: TRBV10-2
clone_size: few
d_call: TRBD2
cdr3_length: 16
j_call: TRBJ2-5
cdr3_aa: CASSESQRGTQETQYF
cdr3_nt: TGCGCCAGCAGTGAGTCGCAGCGGGGTACCCAAGAGACCCAGTACTTC

v_call: TRBV9
clone_size: NA
d_call: TRBD2
cdr3_length: 15
j_call: TRBJ2-3
cdr3_aa: CASSVGAGDADTQYF
cdr3_nt: TGTGCCAGCAGCGTAGGAGCGGGAGACGCAGATACGCAGTATTTT

v_call: TRBV15
clone_size: many
d_call: TRBD2
cdr3_length: 15
j_call: TRBJ2-1
cdr3_aa: CATSRTSGTGNEQFF
cdr3_nt: TGTGCCACCAGCAGGACTAGCGGGACGGGTAATGAGCAGTTCTTC

v_call: TRBV7-8
clone_size: few
d_call: TRBD1
cdr3_length: 14
j_call: TRBJ1-6
cdr3_aa: CASSRGTGVAPLHF
cdr3_nt: TGTGCCAGCAGCCGAGGGACAGGGGTTGCACCCCTCCACTTT

v_call: TRBV28
clone_size: few
d_call: TRBD2
cdr3_length: 16
j_call: TRBJ2-1
cdr3_aa: CASSRPPGLAGNEQFF
cdr3_nt: TGTGCCAGCAGTCGACCTCCGGGACTAGCGGGTAATGAGCAGTTCTTC

v_call: TRBV12-3/TRBV12-4
clone_size: few
d_call: NA
cdr3_length: 14
j_call: TRBJ2-5
cdr3_aa: CASSLEGFGETQYF
cdr3_nt: TGTGCCAGCAGTTTAGAGGGGTTCGGAGAGACCCAGTACTTC

v_call: TRBV12-3/TRBV12-4
clone_size: few
d_call: NA
cdr3_length: 17
j_call: TRBJ2-6
cdr3_aa: CASSLVGPLSGANVLTF
cdr3_nt: TGTGCCAGCAGTTTAGTGGGGCCCCTCTCTGGGGCCAACGTCCTGACTTTC